A selection of T cell receptor beta chains follows, all from one sample in a study of Graves' ophthalmopathy and Graves' hyperthyroidism. TCRdb redid the calling of the multiplex PCR reads with MiXCR, one entry per CDR3 protein. The sample contains about 210,000 distinct CDR3 sequences, 25% to 30% of which appear only once. The sequenced sample consisted of peripheral blood. These receptor sequences come from a man in his fifties or sixties with Graves' ophthalmopathy. The CDR3 runs from the conserved cysteine through the conserved F or W. Fields, in order: D gene, J gene, CDR3 length, clone size, V gene, CDR3 protein, CDR3 DNA. The D gene is left open where the match is weak. Only part of the rows carry a size: once, few, many, or a class if the clone is expanded.

-	TRBJ1-1	13	few	TRBV7-2	CASSRVLGTEAFF	TGTGCCAGCAGCCGGGTCTTAGGCACTGAAGCTTTCTTT
-	TRBJ1-1	16	many	TRBV5-1	CASSRPQGTQRTEAFF	TGCGCCAGCAGCCGACCCCAGGGGACCCAGAGAACTGAAGCTTTCTTT
TRBD1	TRBJ2-7	13	many	TRBV20-1	CSATGTGGLEQYF	TGCAGTGCTACTGGGACAGGGGGTCTCGAGCAGTACTTC
-	TRBJ2-5	14	many	TRBV6-5	CASSYSSPLGTQYF	TGTGCCAGCAGTTACTCGAGCCCTCTCGGGACCCAGTACTTC
-	TRBJ1-2	14	many	TRBV6-5	CASSLMQVAYGYTF	TGTGCCAGCAGTTTGATGCAGGTGGCCTATGGCTACACCTTC
TRBD1	TRBJ2-2	16	-	TRBV28	CASSSRQGGGPGELFF	TGTGCCAGCAGTTCCCGACAGGGGGGAGGCCCCGGGGAGCTGTTTTTT
TRBD1	TRBJ2-5	16	many	TRBV9	CASSVGGRQGGETQYF	TGTGCCAGCAGCGTAGGAGGCCGACAGGGTGGGGAGACCCAGTACTTC
TRBD1	TRBJ1-1	14	many	TRBV5-1	CASSEGQMNTEAFF	TGCGCCAGCAGCGAGGGACAGATGAACACTGAAGCTTTCTTT
-	TRBJ1-5	15	many	TRBV18	CASSPPGGGNQPQHF	TGTGCCAGCTCACCCCCCGGTGGAGGCAATCAGCCCCAGCATTTT
TRBD1	TRBJ1-6	15	many	TRBV27	CASSTRGQLNSPLHF	TGTGCCAGCAGTACCCGGGGACAGTTAAATTCACCCCTCCACTTT
-	TRBJ2-7	14	many	TRBV7-8	CASSLESPSNEQYF	TGTGCCAGCAGCTTAGAATCCCCTAGTAACGAGCAGTACTTC
TRBD1	TRBJ1-1	15	many	TRBV6-1	CASRETGVWNTEAFF	TGTGCCAGCAGGGAAACAGGGGTCTGGAACACTGAAGCTTTCTTT
TRBD2	TRBJ2-5	15	many	TRBV20-1	CSAPGTSGVQETQYF	TGCAGTGCACCGGGGACTAGCGGGGTCCAAGAGACCCAGTACTTC
TRBD1	TRBJ2-5	15	many	TRBV29-1	CSVAPPGQGQETQYF	TGCAGCGTTGCGCCGCCGGGACAGGGGCAAGAGACCCAGTACTTC
-	TRBJ1-1	14	few	TRBV6-1	CASSDLTANTEAFF	TGTGCCAGCAGTGATCTGACGGCGAACACTGAAGCTTTCTTT
TRBD1	TRBJ1-6	14	-	TRBV27	CASSLLGTGPPLHF	TGTGCCAGCAGTTTACTCGGGACAGGGCCACCCCTCCACTTT
TRBD2	TRBJ2-7	16	many	TRBV29-1	CSVEGVGGRPSYEQYF	TGCAGCGTTGAAGGGGTGGGCGGGAGGCCCTCCTACGAGCAGTACTTC
-	TRBJ2-5	15	many	TRBV12-3/TRBV12-4	CASSPRLAIEETQYF	TGTGCCAGCAGCCCTCGACTCGCTATCGAGGAGACCCAGTACTTC
TRBD1	TRBJ2-7	14	few	TRBV12-3/TRBV12-4	CASSNDRGSYEQYF	TGTGCCAGCAGTAATGACAGGGGGTCCTACGAGCAGTACTTC
TRBD1	TRBJ1-1	15	-	TRBV20-1	CSARAQDRGPTEAFF	TGCAGTGCTAGAGCCCAGGACAGGGGGCCCACTGAAGCTTTCTTT
-	TRBJ1-1	16	-	TRBV28	CASSPLHGGRDTEAFF	TGTGCCAGCAGTCCGCTTCACGGCGGCAGGGACACTGAAGCTTTCTTT
-	TRBJ2-7	12	many	TRBV5-5	CASSPASYEQYF	TGTGCCAGCAGCCCCGCCTCCTACGAGCAGTACTTC
-	TRBJ2-5	16	many	TRBV11-2	CASSIIPGAGEETQYF	TGTGCCAGCAGCATTATACCGGGCGCCGGGGAAGAGACCCAGTACTTC
-	TRBJ1-1	15	-	TRBV7-3	CASSPTGSTNTEAFF	TGTGCCAGCAGCCCTACTGGTTCCACCAACACTGAAGCTTTCTTT
TRBD1	TRBJ1-5	16	many	TRBV10-3	CAISVDRDYSNQPQHF	TGTGCCATCAGTGTGGACAGGGACTATAGCAATCAGCCCCAGCATTTT
-	TRBJ1-6	15	-	TRBV12-3/TRBV12-4	CASSLDEALNSPLHF	TGTGCCAGCAGTTTAGATGAGGCCTTAAATTCACCCCTCCACTTT
-	TRBJ1-2	15	few	TRBV7-2	CASSLGGSTNYGYTF	TGTGCCAGCAGCTTAGGGGGCAGCACAAACTATGGCTACACCTTC
-	TRBJ1-2	15	-	TRBV28	CASSLLGAANYGYTF	TGTGCCAGCAGTCTCCTTGGGGCAGCTAACTATGGCTACACCTTC
-	TRBJ1-6	14	many	TRBV4-3	CASSQDYNNSPLHF	TGCGCCAGCAGCCAAGACTATAACAATTCACCCCTCCACTTT
-	TRBJ2-5	14	many	TRBV7-2	CASRRGGYGETQYF	TGTGCCAGCAGGAGGGGGGGCTACGGGGAGACCCAGTACTTC
-	TRBJ1-1	11	many	TRBV6-2/TRBV6-3	CASSTYSRAFF	TGTGCCAGCAGTACCTATTCAAGGGCTTTCTTT
-	TRBJ2-2	14	many	TRBV12-3/TRBV12-4	CASSPGQNTGELFF	TGTGCCAGCAGTCCGGGACAAAACACCGGGGAGCTGTTTTTT
-	TRBJ2-5	16	many	TRBV4-3	CASSPQGLAEGETQYF	TGCGCCAGCAGCCCTCAGGGGCTAGCTGAGGGGGAGACCCAGTACTTC
-	TRBJ1-1	14	few	TRBV27	CASLGRGENTEAFF	TGTGCCAGCCTAGGCCGAGGAGAGAACACTGAAGCTTTCTTT
-	TRBJ1-1	14	-	TRBV12-3/TRBV12-4	CASSLGIENTEAFF	TGTGCCAGCAGCCTGGGAATAGAGAACACTGAAGCTTTCTTT
TRBD1	TRBJ2-7	14	-	TRBV7-8	CASSLDRGQGEQYF	TGTGCCAGCAGCTTAGACAGGGGGCAGGGCGAGCAGTACTTC
-	TRBJ1-5	14	many	TRBV7-2	CASSLSGGNQPQHF	TGTGCCAGCAGCTTATCAGGGGGCAATCAGCCCCAGCATTTT
-	TRBJ2-4	13	many	TRBV6-2/TRBV6-3	CASSVESKNIQYF	TGTGCCAGCAGTGTGGAGTCCAAAAACATTCAGTACTTC
-	TRBJ1-2	11	-	TRBV20-1	CSATDNYGYTF	TGCAGTGCTACTGATAACTATGGCTACACCTTC
-	TRBJ2-2	16	many	TRBV11-2	CASSLRLRANTGELFF	TGTGCCAGCAGCTTAAGGTTGAGGGCGAACACCGGGGAGCTGTTTTTT
TRBD2	TRBJ2-5	15	-	TRBV9	CAHSKAGEPGETQYF	TGTGCCCATTCTAAGGCGGGAGAGCCGGGGGAGACCCAGTACTTC
TRBD1	TRBJ1-6	13	-	TRBV20-1	CSASGTAASPLHF	TGCAGTGCGTCCGGGACAGCAGCGTCACCCCTCCACTTT
-	TRBJ1-2	14	many	TRBV19	CASSRQVFGYGYTF	TGTGCCAGTAGTAGGCAGGTGTTTGGCTATGGCTACACCTTC
-	TRBJ1-2	11	many	TRBV6-5	CASSYGGTSLF	TGTGCCAGCAGTTACGGAGGGACATCGCTCTTC
TRBD2	TRBJ2-5	18	-	TRBV12-3/TRBV12-4	CASSAGGSGRARRETQYF	TGTGCCAGCAGTGCGGGAGGTAGCGGGAGGGCCCGTCGAGAGACCCAGTACTTC
-	TRBJ2-5	15	many	TRBV9	CASSVEGYREETQYF	TGTGCCAGCAGCGTAGAAGGTTACAGAGAAGAGACCCAGTACTTC
TRBD2	TRBJ2-7	14	many	TRBV5-1	CASATSESSYEQYF	TGCGCCAGCGCTACTAGCGAGAGCTCCTACGAGCAGTACTTC
-	TRBJ1-3	15	-	TRBV12-3/TRBV12-4	CASSRPGTDGNTIYF	TGTGCCAGCAGCCGCCCCGGTACAGATGGAAACACCATATATTTT
TRBD1	TRBJ2-7	15	many	TRBV6-5	CASSYIGQGTYEQYF	TGTGCCAGCAGTTATATAGGACAGGGTACCTACGAGCAGTACTTC
-	TRBJ1-1	12	many	TRBV2	CASFLRNTEAFF	TGTGCCAGCTTCCTTCGGAACACTGAAGCTTTCTTT
TRBD2	TRBJ2-5	15	many	TRBV7-2	CASSRDGTTQETQYF	TGTGCCAGCAGCCGGGATGGGACTACCCAAGAGACCCAGTACTTC
-	TRBJ1-1	11	many	TRBV5-1	CASKANTEAFF	TGCGCCAGCAAGGCGAACACTGAAGCTTTCTTT
-	TRBJ1-1	13	many	TRBV5-6	CASSLGGVTEAFF	TGTGCCAGCAGCTTGGGAGGGGTCACTGAAGCTTTCTTT
-	TRBJ2-2	16	many	TRBV7-6	CASSPTRPGGTGELFF	TGTGCCAGCAGCCCAACTAGACCCGGGGGCACCGGGGAGCTGTTTTTT